The entry below gives a single T cell receptor beta chain sequence along with its context. This clonotype was recorded many times. Its binding antigen is unknown. Base quality data are lacking; no much larger clone is found one base away. Unsorted PBMC libraries were generated from 2 million PBMCs stored in RNAlater at -80 °C until RNA extraction. The multiple sclerosis patients were enrolled in a US clinical protocol that evaluated disease progression with magnetic resonance imaging. Peripheral blood was subjected to Ficoll-Hypaque density gradient centrifugation to isolate PBMCs, which were then cryopreserved in liquid nitrogen. To synthesize cDNA, template-switch 5'RACE was performed with a primer carrying a 10-nucleotide random unique molecular identifier so that each TCR transcript was tagged. Every sequencing run yielded over 190 million TCR-beta sequences covering 15-18 subjects. The RNeasy kit was used for extraction of total RNA. Using the KAPA Real-time Library Amplification kit, TCR-beta VDJ regions were amplified with primers for the TCR constant region and the 5'RACE anchor. A first PCR added sample indexes and Illumina adaptors, and a second PCR then raised library yield. After Ampure bead purification, the TCR product of roughly 650 bp was size-selected on a 2% E-gel SizeSelection system. Before pooling, library quality was assessed on a Bioanalyzer, concentration was determined with Qubit, and library quantification was performed with the Kapa Library Quantification kit. Libraries were sequenced paired-end 2 x 150 bp on an Illumina HiSeq 2500. To increase sequence diversity, about 23-32% phiX was spiked into each library pool. Per the source publication's procedure: The quality-filtered reads were processed with the UMI-based MiGEC pipeline, whose error correction step removed more than 75% of the raw TCR sequences. IMGT germline references were used for aligning VDJ genes, and each clonotype was defined as a unique CDR3 amino acid sequence together with its V-J genes. Clonal expansion, Shannon diversity, and CDR3 relatedness (CalcPairwiseDistances, ClusterSamples) were evaluated with VDJtools, and phylogenetic trees were built with CLCbio workbench. Using coefficient-of-variation modelling across technical triplicates, the study counted a clone as expanded if it had at least 8 unique UMIs. The public sequencing data were trimmed at Q25 with fastp and processed into clonotypes with MiXCR by TCRdb, which kept only in-frame beta chains. Rows are unified per CDR3 protein, each entry keeping the most common DNA and genes. It is TCRdb's table, rather than the study itself, that gives the V and J calls and clone size. The sample contains about 65,000 distinct CDR3 sequences, 3.5% to 4.5% of them found a single time. The ten most abundant clones make up just over 2.5% of the sample.

The data belong to a study of neurological immune-mediated disorders (dated by TCRdb to about 2019). Turning to the overall study: Among the roughly 34 multiple sclerosis patients, relapsing-remitting MS was present in around 31 and secondary progressive MS was present in 3. The study compared peripheral blood TCR-beta repertoires of HTLV-I-associated myelopathy (HAM/TSP) patients, multiple sclerosis patients and healthy controls using UMI-based sequencing. The 90 to 110 TCR-beta libraries included longitudinal samples, technical triplicates and paired sorted CD4+ and CD8+ T-cell subsets alongside PBMC samples. The cohort comprised about 71 subjects: about 15 HAM/TSP patients, 34 multiple sclerosis patients and 20 healthy controls.

Points the paper makes about the study in general: In phylogenetic analysis, the repertoires of 18 of 34 MS patients grouped into a cluster of related CDR3 sequences, which suggests a possible signature at the repertoire level. No identical CDR3 amino acid sequences were found to be shared among expanded clones across subjects, suggesting that TCR-beta repertoires were private in all groups. The highest TCR clonal expansion was observed in HAM/TSP patients, whereas the lowest was observed in MS patients, even when compared with healthy controls. The MS cluster showed no association with clinical or MRI features, and the authors stated that larger cohorts are needed.

The CDR3 covers 14 residues, taking in both the cysteine and the phenylalanine. Only the CDR3 DNA stays, 42 bases, in frame from base 1. V lost 10 bases and J lost 1 base; the stretch between them is 16 bases long. The chain is assembled from TRBV12-3 or TRBV12-4 and TRBJ2-5, with an unclear D gene assignment. The sample comprised PBMCs. This sequence was found in a man aged 50 to 60 with multiple sclerosis. The CDR3 reads CATKERGSQETQYF. The bases are TGTGCCACCAAAGAAAGAGGCAGCCAAGAGACCCAGTACTTC.